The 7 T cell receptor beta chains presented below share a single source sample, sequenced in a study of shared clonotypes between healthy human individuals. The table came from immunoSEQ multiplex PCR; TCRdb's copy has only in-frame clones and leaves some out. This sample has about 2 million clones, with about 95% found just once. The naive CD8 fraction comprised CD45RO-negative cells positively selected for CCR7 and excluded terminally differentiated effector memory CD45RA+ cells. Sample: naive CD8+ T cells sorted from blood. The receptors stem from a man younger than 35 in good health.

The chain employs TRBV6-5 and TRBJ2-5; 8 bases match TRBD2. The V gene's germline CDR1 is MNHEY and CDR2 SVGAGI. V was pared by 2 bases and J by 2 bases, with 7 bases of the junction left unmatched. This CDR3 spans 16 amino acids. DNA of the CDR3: TGTGCCAGCAGTTACGGCAATCGGGGGGGACAAGAGACCCAGTACTTC. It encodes CASSYGNRGGQETQYF.

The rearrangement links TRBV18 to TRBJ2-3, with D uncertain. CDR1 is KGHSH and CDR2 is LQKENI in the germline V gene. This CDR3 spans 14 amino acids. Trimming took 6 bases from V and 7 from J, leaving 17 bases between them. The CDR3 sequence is CASSDRAARNTQYF. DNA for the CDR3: TGTGCCAGCTCCGACCGGGCCGCGCGGAATACGCAGTATTTT.

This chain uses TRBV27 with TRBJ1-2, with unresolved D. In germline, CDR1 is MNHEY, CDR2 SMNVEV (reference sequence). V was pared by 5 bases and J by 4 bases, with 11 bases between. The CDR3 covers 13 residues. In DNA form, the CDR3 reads TGTGCCAGCAGTCCCTGGGTAGGCTATGGCTACACCTTC. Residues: CASSPWVGYGYTF.

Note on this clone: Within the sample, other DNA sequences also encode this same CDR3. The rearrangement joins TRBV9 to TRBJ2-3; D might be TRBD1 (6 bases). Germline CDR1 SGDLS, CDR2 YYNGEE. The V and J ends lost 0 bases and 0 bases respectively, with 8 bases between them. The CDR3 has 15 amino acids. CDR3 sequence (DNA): TGTGCCAGCAGCGTAGTAGGGGGTAGCACAGATACGCAGTATTTT. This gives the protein CASSVVGGSTDTQYF.

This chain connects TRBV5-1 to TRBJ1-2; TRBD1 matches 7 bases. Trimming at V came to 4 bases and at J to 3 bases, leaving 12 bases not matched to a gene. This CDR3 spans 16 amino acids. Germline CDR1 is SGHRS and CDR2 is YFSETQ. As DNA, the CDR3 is TGCGCCAGCAGCCCCGGGGAGACAGGGACGGACTATGGCTACACCTTC. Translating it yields CASSPGETGTDYGYTF. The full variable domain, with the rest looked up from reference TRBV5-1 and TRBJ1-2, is KAGVTQTPRYLIKTRGQQVTLSCSPISGHRSVSWYQQTPGQGLQFLFEYFSETQRNKGNFPGRFSGRQFSNSRSEMNVSTLELGDSALYLCASSPGETGTDYGYTFGSGTRLTVV.

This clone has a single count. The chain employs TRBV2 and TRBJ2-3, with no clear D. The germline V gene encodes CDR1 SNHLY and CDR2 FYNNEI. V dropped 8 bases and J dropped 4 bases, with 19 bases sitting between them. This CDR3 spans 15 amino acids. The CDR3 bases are TGTGCCAGCTGCCCTGAAGGGAAGTTTGCAGATACGCAGTATTTT. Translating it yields CASCPEGKFADTQYF.

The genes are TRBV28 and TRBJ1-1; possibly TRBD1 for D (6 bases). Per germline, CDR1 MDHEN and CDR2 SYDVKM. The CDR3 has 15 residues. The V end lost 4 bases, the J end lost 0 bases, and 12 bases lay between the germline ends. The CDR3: CASSSYREMNTEAFF. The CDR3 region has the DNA TGTGCCAGCAGTTCGTACAGGGAAATGAACACTGAAGCTTTCTTT.